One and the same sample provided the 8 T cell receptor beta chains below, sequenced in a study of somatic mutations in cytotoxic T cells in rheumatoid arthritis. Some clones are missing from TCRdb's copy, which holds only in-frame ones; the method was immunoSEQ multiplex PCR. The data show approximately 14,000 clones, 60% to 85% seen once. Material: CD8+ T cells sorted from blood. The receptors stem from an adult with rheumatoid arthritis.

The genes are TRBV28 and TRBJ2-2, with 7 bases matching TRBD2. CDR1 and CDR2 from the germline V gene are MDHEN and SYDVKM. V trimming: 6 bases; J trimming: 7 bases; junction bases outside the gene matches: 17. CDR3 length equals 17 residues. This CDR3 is CASSPVGGLRVGGELFF. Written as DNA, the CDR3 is TGTGCCAGCAGCCCGGTCGGGGGACTAAGGGTCGGCGGGGAGCTGTTTTTT.

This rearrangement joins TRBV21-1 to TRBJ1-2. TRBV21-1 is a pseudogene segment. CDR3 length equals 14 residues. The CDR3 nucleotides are TGTGCCAGCAGCAAAGAGAGGGGAGACTATGGCTACACCTTC. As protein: CASSKERGDYGYTF.

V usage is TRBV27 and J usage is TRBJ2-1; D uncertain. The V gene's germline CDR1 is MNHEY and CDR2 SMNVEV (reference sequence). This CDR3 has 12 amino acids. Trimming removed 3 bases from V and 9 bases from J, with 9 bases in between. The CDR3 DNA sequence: TGTGCCAGCAGTTTTGGTCAGGCTGAGCAGTTCTTC. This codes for CASSFGQAEQFF.

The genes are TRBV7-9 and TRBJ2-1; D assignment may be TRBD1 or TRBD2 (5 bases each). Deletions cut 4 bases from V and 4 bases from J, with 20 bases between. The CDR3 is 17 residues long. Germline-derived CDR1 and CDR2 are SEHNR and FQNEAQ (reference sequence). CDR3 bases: TGTGCCAGCAGCTCGTTAGGGGACGGACGGCGATACAATGAGCAGTTCTTC. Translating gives CASSSLGDGRRYNEQFF.

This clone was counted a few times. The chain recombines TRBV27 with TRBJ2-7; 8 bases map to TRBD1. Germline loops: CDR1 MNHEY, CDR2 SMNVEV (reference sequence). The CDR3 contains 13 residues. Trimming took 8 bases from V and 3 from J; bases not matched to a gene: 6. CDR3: CASALGTGYEQYF. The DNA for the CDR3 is TGTGCCAGCGCCCTCGGGACAGGCTACGAGCAGTACTTC.

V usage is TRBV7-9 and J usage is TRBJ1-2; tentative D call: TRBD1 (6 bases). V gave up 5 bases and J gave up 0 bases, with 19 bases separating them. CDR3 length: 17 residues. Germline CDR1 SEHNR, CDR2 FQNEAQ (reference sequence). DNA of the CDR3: TGTGCCAGCAGCCAATCTCAGGGGAATGCGGCTAACTATGGCTACACCTTC. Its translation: CASSQSQGNAANYGYTF.

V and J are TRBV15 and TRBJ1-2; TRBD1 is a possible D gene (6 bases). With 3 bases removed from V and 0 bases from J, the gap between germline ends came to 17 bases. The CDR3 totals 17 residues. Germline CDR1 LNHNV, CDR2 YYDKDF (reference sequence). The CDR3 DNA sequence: TGTGCCACCAGCAGGGACCACAGGGTGGGGGCTAACTATGGCTACACCTTC. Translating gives CATSRDHRVGANYGYTF.

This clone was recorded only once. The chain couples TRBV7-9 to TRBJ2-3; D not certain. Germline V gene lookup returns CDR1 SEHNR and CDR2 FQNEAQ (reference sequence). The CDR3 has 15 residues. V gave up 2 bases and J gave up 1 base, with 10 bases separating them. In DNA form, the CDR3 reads TGTGCCAGCAGCTTAAGGCCCGATGGCACAGATACGCAGTATTTT. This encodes CASSLRPDGTDTQYF.